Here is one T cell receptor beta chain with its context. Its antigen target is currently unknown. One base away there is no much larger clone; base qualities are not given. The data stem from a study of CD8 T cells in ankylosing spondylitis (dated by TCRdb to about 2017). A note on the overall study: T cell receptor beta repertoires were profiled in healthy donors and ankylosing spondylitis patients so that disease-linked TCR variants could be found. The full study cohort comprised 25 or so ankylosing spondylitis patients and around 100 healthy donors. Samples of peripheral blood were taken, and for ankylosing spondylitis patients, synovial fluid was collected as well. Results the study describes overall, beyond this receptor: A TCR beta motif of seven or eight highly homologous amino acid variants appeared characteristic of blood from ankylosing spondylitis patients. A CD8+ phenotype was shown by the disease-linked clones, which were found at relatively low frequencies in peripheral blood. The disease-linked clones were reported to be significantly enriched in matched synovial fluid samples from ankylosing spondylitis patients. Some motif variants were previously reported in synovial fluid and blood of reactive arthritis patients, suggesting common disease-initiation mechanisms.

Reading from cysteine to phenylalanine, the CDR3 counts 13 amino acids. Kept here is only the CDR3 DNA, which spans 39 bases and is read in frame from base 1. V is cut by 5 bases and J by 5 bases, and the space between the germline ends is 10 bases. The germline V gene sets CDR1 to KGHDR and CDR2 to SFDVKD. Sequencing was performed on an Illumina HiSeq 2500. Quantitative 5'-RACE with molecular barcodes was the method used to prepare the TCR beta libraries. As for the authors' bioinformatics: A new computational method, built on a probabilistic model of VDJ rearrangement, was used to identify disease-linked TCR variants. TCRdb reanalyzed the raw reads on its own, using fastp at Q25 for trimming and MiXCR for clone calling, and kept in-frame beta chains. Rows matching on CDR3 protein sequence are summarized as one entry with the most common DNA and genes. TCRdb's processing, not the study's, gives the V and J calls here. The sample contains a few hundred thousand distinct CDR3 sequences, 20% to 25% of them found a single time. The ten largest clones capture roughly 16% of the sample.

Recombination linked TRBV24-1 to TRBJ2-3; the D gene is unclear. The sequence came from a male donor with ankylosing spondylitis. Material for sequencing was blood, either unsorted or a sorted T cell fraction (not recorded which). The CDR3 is CATSGRVGDTQYF. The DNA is TGTGCCACCAGTGGTAGGGTTGGAGATACGCAGTATTTT.